The clone carrying this T cell receptor beta chain appeared a few times. What it recognizes is unknown. The sample comes from a study of response to subunit inactivated influenza vaccine. MiXCR, applied by TCRdb to the RT-PCR reads, yields one record per CDR3 protein. This sample has 500,000 to 650,000 distinct CDR3 sequences, with about 7.6% found just once. Findings of the study overall: Authors suggested each seasonal influenza vaccination recruits few new T cells.

The V gene end was trimmed by 6 bases and the J gene end by 1 base; junction bases not matched to a gene: 7. Looked up from germline, CDR1 is SGHTA and CDR2 is FQGNSA. This CDR3 is 16 amino acids long. The V gene is TRBV7-2, the J gene TRBJ2-2; 8 nucleotides align to TRBD2. The material sequenced was PBMCs from blood, taken 23 months after vaccination. The sequence was collected from a man in his fifties or sixties who received an inactivated influenza vaccine. CDR3: CASSFTSGLNTGELFF. In DNA form, the CDR3 reads TGTGCCAGCAGTTTTACTAGCGGTTTGAACACCGGGGAGCTGTTTTTT.